These 32 T cell receptor beta chains share one sample of origin, sequenced in a study of CD8 T cells in ankylosing spondylitis. Overall study results and limits: Seemingly characteristic of ankylosing spondylitis blood was a TCR beta motif consisting of eight highly homologous variants.

Antigens for these TCRs are unknown. TCRdb re-called the 5' RACE reads through MiXCR, storing one row per CDR3 protein. There are around 490,000 distinct CDR3 sequences in the sample; over 4% occur only once, and roughly 3.2% lies in the top ten. Sequencing was done on a sample of blood, either unsorted or a sorted T cell fraction (not recorded which). The source is a male donor with ankylosing spondylitis.

A few counts support this clonotype. The DNA for the CDR3 is TGTGCCAGTAGTATAAAACAGGGCCGCTCTGAAGCTTTCTTT. Translated: CASSIKQGRSEAFF. The gene calls are TRBV19 and TRBJ1-1, with a possible D match to TRBD1 (6 bases). The CDR3 runs 14 residues. CDR1 and CDR2 from the germline V gene are LNHDA and SQIVND (reference sequence). V was pared by 2 bases and J by 6 bases, with 13 bases between.

In its sample, this clonotype was seen a few times. The chain uses TRBV25-1 and TRBJ2-3, with no clear D. Trimming took off 5 bases at V and 4 bases at J, with 10 bases between the two ends. Per germline, CDR1 MGHDK and CDR2 SYGVNS. The CDR3 runs 13 residues. CDR3 in DNA: TGTGCCAGCAGTCCAGTGGCTCCAGATACGCAGTATTTT. Translation: CASSPVAPDTQYF.

This clonotype has a count of ten or more. The chain couples TRBV5-6 to TRBJ2-1; TRBD1 aligns across 8 bases. The CDR3 runs to 12 residues. V trimming: 5 bases; J trimming: 16 bases; junction bases outside the gene matches: 11. Germline values: CDR1 SGHDT, CDR2 YYEEEE. DNA of the CDR3: TGTGCCAGCAGTTCTGGGGACAGGCCGGAATTCTTC. Amino acid sequence: CASSSGDRPEFF.

This clonotype appeared many times. The V and J genes are TRBV6-1 and TRBJ2-5; tentatively, D is TRBD2 (5 bases). Per germline, CDR1 MNHNS and CDR2 SASEGT. This CDR3 is 14 amino acids long. The V gene lost 6 bases and the J gene lost 1 base, with 12 bases spanning the gap. CDR3 amino acids: CASSLRGLQETQYF. The DNA of the CDR3 is TGTGCCAGCAGCTTACGAGGACTCCAAGAGACCCAGTACTTC.

V is TRBV16 and J is TRBJ2-2; D gene uncertain. Germline V gene sequence: CDR1 KGHSY, CDR2 FQNENV. The CDR3 length is 14 residues. V gave up 2 bases and J gave up 3 bases, with 7 bases separating them. In DNA, the CDR3 is TGTGCCAGCAGCCAAGCGCCCGACACCGGGGAGCTGTTTTTT. Translation gives CASSQAPDTGELFF.

This chain connects TRBV12-3 or TRBV12-4 to TRBJ2-5; 11 nucleotides align to TRBD1. The V gene end was trimmed by 2 bases and the J gene end by 5 bases; junction bases not matched to a gene: 4. The CDR3 consists of 15 residues. In DNA, the CDR3 is TGTGCCAGCAGTTTAAGGGGACAGGGGGGGGAGACCCAGTACTTC. The encoded protein is CASSLRGQGGETQYF.

At least ten counts were recorded for this clonotype. The chain couples TRBV7-9 to TRBJ2-4; possible D gene TRBD1, 6 bases. This CDR3 is built from 15 residues. V gave up 6 bases and J gave up 7 bases, with 19 bases separating them. CDR1 is SEHNR, CDR2 FQNEAQ, per germline (reference sequence). In DNA form, the CDR3 reads TGTGCCAGCAGTCAGGGATGGGGGCAGGAGAACATTCAGTACTTC. Its translation is CASSQGWGQENIQYF.

This clonotype was seen many times. The V gene is TRBV5-1, the J gene TRBJ1-5; no clear D gene. Trimming removed 2 bases from V and 0 bases from J, with 9 bases in between. The CDR3 runs 15 residues. CDR1 SGHRS and CDR2 YFSETQ come from the germline V gene. The CDR3 sequence is CASSFDGHSNQPQHF. In DNA, the CDR3 is TGCGCCAGCAGCTTTGACGGGCATAGCAATCAGCCCCAGCATTTT.

The V call is TRBV18, the J call TRBJ1-1, with D possibly being TRBD1 (5 bases). CDR1 KGHSH and CDR2 LQKENI come from the germline V gene. The CDR3 spans 16 residues. Trimming stripped 0 bases from V and 0 bases from J, with 11 bases between. The CDR3 here is CASSPPGGWMNTEAFF. CDR3 DNA sequence: TGTGCCAGCTCACCACCGGGGGGATGGATGAACACTGAAGCTTTCTTT.

This clonotype was picked up many times. The chain carries TRBV5-1 and TRBJ2-7, with D perhaps TRBD1 (5 bases). Germline V lookup: CDR1 SGHRS, CDR2 YFSETQ. The CDR3 extends over 13 amino acids. Trimming pared 1 base from V and 6 bases from J, leaving 11 bases between. CDR3 residues: CASSLSGFGEQYF. The CDR3 DNA reads as TGCGCCAGCAGCTTGTCAGGGTTTGGCGAGCAGTACTTC.

Many counts were recorded for this clonotype. The V gene is TRBV6-6, the J gene TRBJ1-1, with 9 bases fitting TRBD1. This CDR3 comprises 13 residues. The germline CDR1 and CDR2 sequences are MNHNY and SVGAGI (reference sequence). The J segment lost 1 base and the V segment lost 6 bases, leaving 0 bases of the junction unmatched. In DNA form, the CDR3 reads TGTGCCAGCAGACAGGGGGCGAACACTGAAGCTTTCTTT. Protein: CASRQGANTEAFF.

This clonotype has ten or more counts. The chain has TRBV6-2 or TRBV6-3 and TRBJ2-4, with 7 bases matching TRBD1. V was pared by 8 bases and J by 3 bases, with 7 bases of the junction left unmatched. The CDR3 is made up of 14 amino acids. In germline, CDR1 is MNHEY, CDR2 SVGEGT. In DNA form, the CDR3 reads TGTGCCAGCTGGGCAGGGGGTGGCAAAAACATTCAGTACTTC. This sequence encodes CASWAGGGKNIQYF.

For this clonotype: A much bigger clone sits one base away, suggesting this may be a read error. The chain combines TRBV4-1 with TRBJ2-3; D is undetermined. The CDR3 extends over 15 amino acids. V lost 1 base, J lost 6 bases, and 14 bases lay in between. The germline CDR1 and CDR2 sequences are MGHRA and YSYEKL. CDR3 region: CASSQGPSLVDTQYF. The CDR3 nucleotides are TGCGCCAGCAGCCAAGGCCCCAGCCTGGTGGATACGCAGTATTTT.

This clonotype has a count of ten or more. The rearrangement uses TRBV7-6 and TRBJ2-2; D unresolved. Trimming stripped 1 base from V and 6 bases from J, with 9 bases between. The CDR3 sequence is 14 residues long. Germline V gene sequence: CDR1 SGHVS, CDR2 FNYEAQ. CDR3 in DNA: TGTGCCAGCAGCTTAGTTCCCTTTCCCGGGGAGCTGTTTTTT. This gives the protein CASSLVPFPGELFF.

This clonotype has ten or more counts. J is TRBJ1-6 and V is TRBV12-3 or TRBV12-4; 8 bases fit TRBD1. V lost 1 base to trimming and J lost 9 bases; unmatched junction nucleotides: 5. The CDR3 loop spans 15 amino acids. CDR3 residues: CASSLEMGQASPLHF. Written as DNA, the CDR3 is TGTGCCAGCAGTTTAGAGATGGGACAGGCTTCACCCCTCCACTTT.

At least ten counts were recorded for this clonotype. The V call is TRBV3-1, the J call TRBJ1-2; TRBD1 is a possible D gene (6 bases). Deletions cut 4 bases from V and 1 base from J, with 13 bases between. Germline V CDR1 and CDR2: LGHDT, YNNKEL (reference sequence). The length of the CDR3 is 15 residues. The CDR3 DNA follows: TGTGCCAGCAGCCCCCAAGGACAGCTTAACTATGGCTACACCTTC. Protein product: CASSPQGQLNYGYTF.

This clonotype was recorded many times. This chain joins TRBV28 and TRBJ2-7; D gene uncertain. V lost 3 bases to trimming and J lost 0 bases, with 12 bases between them. Germline CDR1 is MDHEN and CDR2 is SYDVKM. The CDR3 consists of 15 residues. CDR3 sequence (DNA): TGTGCCAGCAGTTTTGGGAAGACCAGCTCCTACGAGCAGTACTTC. It yields the protein CASSFGKTSSYEQYF.

Many counts were recorded for this clonotype. The gene calls are TRBV28 and TRBJ2-1; unclear D gene. Trimming cost V 2 bases and J 8 bases, with 10 bases left between them. Looked up from germline, CDR1 is MDHEN and CDR2 is SYDVKM. The CDR3 is 13 amino acids. CDR3 amino acids: CASSLGPPHEQFF. CDR3 nucleotides: TGTGCCAGCAGTTTAGGGCCCCCCCATGAGCAGTTCTTC.

In its sample, this clonotype was seen many times. The CDR3 DNA reads as TGTGCCAGCAGCTTAGAGTCGCGACTAGCGGGAGGGGAGCAGTACTTC. Amino acid sequence: CASSLESRLAGGEQYF. The V and J genes are TRBV7-8 and TRBJ2-7, with TRBD2 matching 14 bases. This CDR3 has 16 amino acids. The V segment lost 1 base and the J segment 7 bases; nucleotides outside the gene matches: 6. In germline, CDR1 is SGHVS, CDR2 FQNEAQ.

The chain joins TRBV18 to TRBJ1-4; D remains ambiguous. The CDR3 sequence is 12 residues long. Germline CDR1 and CDR2: KGHSH and LQKENI. Trimming took 5 bases from V and 8 from J, leaving 9 bases between them. The CDR3 DNA follows: TGTGCCAGCTCAAGCGGTGGCGAAAAACTGTTTTTT. It specifies CASSSGGEKLFF.

The table lists this clonotype with a few counts. The rearrangement joins TRBV20-1 to TRBJ2-7; maybe TRBD1 (6 bases). The CDR3 sequence is 14 residues long. The V gene lost 7 bases and the J gene lost 1 base, with 17 bases spanning the gap. Germline V gene sequence: CDR1 DFQATT, CDR2 SNEGSKA (reference sequence). CDR3 coding DNA: TGCAGTGTAGAAAAGACAGGAAGTTCCTACGAGCAGTACTTC. It is translated as CSVEKTGSSYEQYF.

Many counts were recorded for this clonotype. V gene TRBV28 combines with J gene TRBJ1-2; D not resolved. The CDR3 totals 12 residues. Germline values: CDR1 MDHEN, CDR2 SYDVKM. The germline V and J ends were trimmed by 8 bases and 4 bases, with 11 bases remaining between them. CDR3 sequence reads: CASANPPYGYTF. The CDR3 DNA reads as TGTGCCAGCGCAAACCCACCCTATGGCTACACCTTC.

This clonotype was counted only a few times. The chain has TRBV18 and TRBJ2-3, with D perhaps matching TRBD2 (5 bases). CDR3 length: 14 amino acids. V was cut by 3 bases and J by 5 bases, with 12 bases left in between. Germline V lookup: CDR1 KGHSH, CDR2 LQKENI. For the CDR3, the DNA is TGTGCCAGCTCACCGGGTCCCCGGGGAGATACGCAGTATTTT. Translating gives CASSPGPRGDTQYF.

The gene calls are TRBV2 and TRBJ1-5, with D unclear. V was shortened by 8 bases and J by 2 bases, with 13 bases between the two germline ends. The CDR3 extends over 14 amino acids. Germline CDR1 is SNHLY and CDR2 is FYNNEI. DNA of the CDR3: TGTGCCAGCGGGTCGGGATGGGGCAATCAGCCCCAGCATTTT. It translates to CASGSGWGNQPQHF.

This chain connects TRBV9 to TRBJ2-7; possibly TRBD1 or TRBD2 for D (5 bases each). Germline V lookup: CDR1 SGDLS, CDR2 YYNGEE. This CDR3 has 15 residues. Between the trimmed V and J ends, which lost 3 bases and 5 bases, there was a span of 18 bases. CDR3 loop: CASSAVGTVLNEQYF. Here the CDR3 DNA reads TGTGCCAGCAGCGCAGTAGGGACGGTTCTGAACGAGCAGTACTTC.

The chain couples TRBV5-1 to TRBJ2-6, with 11 bases identical to TRBD1. The CDR3 covers 20 residues. Germline assignment: CDR1 SGHRS and CDR2 YFSETQ. Trimming at V came to 4 bases and at J to 0 bases, leaving 12 bases not matched to a gene. CDR3: CASSPTRTGGRSSGANVLTF. The CDR3, as DNA: TGCGCCAGCAGCCCTACTCGGACAGGGGGCCGTAGCTCTGGGGCCAACGTCCTGACTTTC.

The rearrangement links TRBV27 to TRBJ2-7; D is uncertain. The germline gives CDR1 MNHEY, CDR2 SMNVEV (reference sequence). CDR3 length: 16 residues. V was trimmed by 0 bases and J by 5 bases, leaving 17 bases between them. The CDR3 coding sequence is TGTGCCAGCAGTTTATCCCCCCCCGGTTATGTAAACGAGCAGTACTTC. Amino acids: CASSLSPPGYVNEQYF.

This clonotype was detected many times. One end of the junction varies from germline; a read error may be responsible. The rearrangement links TRBV20-1 to TRBJ2-7, with unresolved D. CDR1 and CDR2 from the germline V gene are DFQATT and SNEGSKA (reference sequence). This CDR3 is 9 amino acids long. The CDR3 loop reads CSARDLGSF. The CDR3 region has the DNA TGCAGTGCTAGAGATCTGGGTTCCTTC.

This clonotype was found many times. The rearrangement joins TRBV11-2 to TRBJ1-2, with D perhaps matching TRBD1 (5 bases). The CDR3 sequence is 16 residues long. V gave up 1 base and J gave up 8 bases, with 20 bases separating them. Germline assignment: CDR1 SGHAT and CDR2 FQNNGV. The CDR3 coding sequence is TGTGCCAGCAGCTTAGCGGGGGACGCCCCAGTAGCGGGCTACACCTTC. Protein product: CASSLAGDAPVAGYTF.

In its sample, this clonotype was seen many times. V usage is TRBV7-2 and J usage is TRBJ2-3; 8 bases line up with TRBD2. CDR3 length: 17 residues. Germline V gene data show CDR1 as SGHTA and CDR2 as FQGNSA. Unmatched junction bases numbered 8, after V lost 2 bases and J lost 1 base. The CDR3, as DNA: TGTGCCAGCAGCTTACGAGGACTAGCAAGGGGCACAGATACGCAGTATTTT. Its translation: CASSLRGLARGTDTQYF. Filled out from reference TRBV7-2 and TRBJ2-3, the complete variable domain reads GAGVSQSPSNKVTEKGKDVELRCDPISGHTALYWYRQSLGQGLEFLIYFQGNSAPDKSGLPSDRFSAERTGGSVSTLTIQRTQQEDSAVYLCASSLRGLARGTDTQYFGPGTRLTVL.

In its sample, this clonotype was seen many times. V is TRBV9 and J is TRBJ2-1; a weak D match, TRBD2 (7 bases). V lost 7 bases and J lost 3, with 14 bases in between. Looked up from germline, CDR1 is SGDLS and CDR2 is YYNGEE. This CDR3 contains 14 residues. The DNA of the CDR3 is TGTGCCAGCGGTACGGGGGGCATCTACAATGAGCAGTTCTTC. Amino acids: CASGTGGIYNEQFF.

In this sample, this clonotype turned up many times. The chain is built from TRBV7-6 and TRBJ2-5; tentative D call: TRBD1 (5 bases). CDR1 is SGHVS, CDR2 FNYEAQ, per germline. Between the trimmed V and J ends, which lost 3 bases and 2 bases, there was a span of 13 bases. The CDR3 sequence is 15 residues long. The chain's CDR3 is CASSLGQALQETQYF. CDR3 in DNA: TGTGCCAGCAGCTTGGGGCAGGCTTTGCAAGAGACCCAGTACTTC.